This TCR beta chain derives from a study of graft-versus-host responses after intestinal transplantation. Background on the study: All recipients got anti-thymocyte globulin induction, then tacrolimus and steroids for approximately 3 years. General observations from the study: GvH clones were found in recipient marrow; some appeared first in ileum or blood. In patients with graft-donor T cell macrochimerism, allograft graft-versus-host to host-versus-graft clonal ratios were high.

The CDR3 has 17 residues. The J segment lost 4 bases and the V segment lost 2 bases, leaving 12 bases of the junction unmatched. CDR1 is SGHDT, CDR2 YYEEEE, per germline. This clone was observed a single time. Its antigen is not known. Using immunoSEQ multiplex PCR, the repertoire was profiled, and TCRdb retains in-frame clones only, with some absent. Of some 110,000 clones listed, about nine tenths are singletons. This sequence joins TRBV5-6 and TRBJ2-3, with 8 bases identical to TRBD2. This clonotype originated in a human donor who received an intestinal transplant. The source was unstimulated CD4+ T cells sorted from spleen or lymph node cells, collected before intestinal transplant. CDR3 amino acids: CASSFPRLAQGADTQYF. CDR3 DNA: TGTGCCAGCAGCTTCCCCAGACTAGCGCAAGGGGCAGATACGCAGTATTTT.